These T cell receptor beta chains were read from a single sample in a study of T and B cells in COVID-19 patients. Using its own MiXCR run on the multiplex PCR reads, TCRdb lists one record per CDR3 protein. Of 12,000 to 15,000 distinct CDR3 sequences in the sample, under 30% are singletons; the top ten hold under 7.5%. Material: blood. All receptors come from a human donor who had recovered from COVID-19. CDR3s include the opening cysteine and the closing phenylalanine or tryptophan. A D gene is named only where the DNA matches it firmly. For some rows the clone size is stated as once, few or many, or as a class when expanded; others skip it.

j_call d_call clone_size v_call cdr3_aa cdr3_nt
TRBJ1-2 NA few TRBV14 CASSQVGKGNYGYTF TGTGCCAGCAGCCAAGTCGGGAAGGGTAACTATGGCTACACCTTC
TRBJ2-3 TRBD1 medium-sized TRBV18 CASSPQGTAIDTQYF TGTGCCAGCTCACCACAAGGGACAGCAATAGATACGCAGTATTTT
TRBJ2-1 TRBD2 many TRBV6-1 CASKLTSGSSYNEQFF TGTGCCAGCAAATTAACGAGCGGGAGCTCCTACAATGAGCAGTTCTTC
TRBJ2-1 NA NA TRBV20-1 CSASHTHEQFF TGCAGTGCTTCGCATACCCATGAGCAGTTCTTC
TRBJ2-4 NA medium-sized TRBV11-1 CASSGAGSKNIQYF TGTGCCAGCAGCGGAGCCGGGTCCAAAAACATTCAGTACTTC
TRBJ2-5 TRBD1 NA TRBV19 CASSTWTGGARGETQYF TGTGCCAGTAGTACATGGACAGGCGGTGCTAGGGGGGAGACCCAGTACTTC
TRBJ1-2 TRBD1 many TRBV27 CASSPRTGPSYGYTF TGTGCCAGCAGTCCGCGGACAGGGCCCTCCTATGGCTACACCTTC
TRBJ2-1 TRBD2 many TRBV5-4 CASSLVAGERDEQFF TGTGCCAGCAGCTTGGTAGCGGGAGAACGGGATGAGCAGTTCTTC
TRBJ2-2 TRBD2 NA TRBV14 CASSQEWPSGHTGELFF TGTGCCAGCAGCCAAGAATGGCCTAGCGGACACACCGGGGAGCTGTTTTTT
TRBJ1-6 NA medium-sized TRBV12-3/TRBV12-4 CASRRNLPGSPLHF TGTGCCAGCAGACGGAACCTGCCTGGTTCACCCCTCCACTTT
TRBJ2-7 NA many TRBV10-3 CAPTRLGCEQYF TGTGCCCCCACCCGACTAGGCTGCGAGCAGTACTTC
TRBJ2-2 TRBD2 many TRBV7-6 CASSLGAGGPGTGELFF TGTGCCAGCAGCTTAGGAGCGGGAGGGCCGGGCACCGGGGAGCTGTTTTTT
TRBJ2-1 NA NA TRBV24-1 CATSVPDGRQFF TGTGCCACCAGTGTCCCGGACGGACGGCAGTTCTTC
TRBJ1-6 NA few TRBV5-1 CASSRDEDAPLHF TGCGCCAGCAGCAGGGATGAGGATGCACCCCTCCACTTT
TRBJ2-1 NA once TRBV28 CASSLISREQFF TGTGCCAGCAGTTTGATATCACGGGAGCAGTTCTTC